A single T cell receptor beta chain is shown here with its context. This entry belongs to a study of blood T cell repertoires in COVID-19. Overall study: Spain, Italy and the United States supplied samples that represented acute and convalescent COVID-19.

V dropped 2 bases and J dropped 0; count of bases not matched to a gene: 4. Germline loops: CDR1 MNHEY, CDR2 SMNVEV (reference sequence). The CDR3 length is 17 residues. Original analysis: Counts of nucleated cells, estimated from reference gene primer amplification, were obtained. Generated by immunoSEQ multiplex PCR, the TCRdb table keeps only in-frame clones and is missing some. V, J and clone size were drawn from that table, and D and trimming were deduced from the DNA. The repertoire holds a few hundred thousand clones, roughly 84% seen once, with about 3.4% in the top ten. The chain couples TRBV27 to TRBJ2-1; TRBD2 matches 10 bases. Sequenced input: peripheral blood. The TCR comes from a woman aged 18-29 years with acute or convalescent COVID-19. CDR3 region: CASSLRASGSSYNEQFF. The CDR3 coding sequence is TGTGCCAGCAGTTTACGGGCTAGCGGGAGCTCCTACAATGAGCAGTTCTTC.